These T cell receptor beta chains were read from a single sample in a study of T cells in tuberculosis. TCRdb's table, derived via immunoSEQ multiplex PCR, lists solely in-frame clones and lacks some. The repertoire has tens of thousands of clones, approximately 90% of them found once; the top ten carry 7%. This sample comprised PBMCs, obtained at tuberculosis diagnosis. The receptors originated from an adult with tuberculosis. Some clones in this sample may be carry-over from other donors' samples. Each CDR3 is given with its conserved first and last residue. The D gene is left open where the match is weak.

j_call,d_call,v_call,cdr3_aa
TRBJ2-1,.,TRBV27,CASKVAVYNEQFF
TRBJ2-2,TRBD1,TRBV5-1,CASRGQATNTGELFF
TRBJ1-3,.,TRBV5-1,CASSPTGVTGNTIYF
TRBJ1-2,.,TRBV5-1,CASSLVDLTYGYTF
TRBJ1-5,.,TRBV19,CASSPRGGGNQPQHF
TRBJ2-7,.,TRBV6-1,CASSVSSYEQYF
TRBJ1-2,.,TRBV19,CASSKTAVDPYGYTF
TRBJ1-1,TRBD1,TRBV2,CASSENRGRNTEAFF
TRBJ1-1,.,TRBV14,CASSPTGMNTEAFF
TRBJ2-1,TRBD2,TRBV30,CAWSDLADYNEQFF
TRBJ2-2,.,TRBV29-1,CSVVAGNTGELFF
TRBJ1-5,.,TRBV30,CAWSARGRGPPPHQPQHF
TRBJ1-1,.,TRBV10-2,CASSRVRGPLNTEAFF
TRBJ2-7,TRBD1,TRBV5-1,CASSKTGLGYEQYF
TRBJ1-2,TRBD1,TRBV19,CASSIGGTGDYGYTF
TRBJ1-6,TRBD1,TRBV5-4,CASSLGGRTGASYNSPLHF
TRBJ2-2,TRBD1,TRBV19,CATSNRGTTGELFF
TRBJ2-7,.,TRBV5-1,CASYPDRTSSYEQYF
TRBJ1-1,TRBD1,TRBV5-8,CASSLEPTGFTEAFF
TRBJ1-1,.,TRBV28,CASSPEVYRVGAEAFF
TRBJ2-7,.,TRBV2,CASRDRGVEQYF
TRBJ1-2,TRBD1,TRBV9,CASSVTGQGVEGYTF
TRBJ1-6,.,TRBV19,CASSIWGERQDSPLHF
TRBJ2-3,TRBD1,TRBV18,CASSPGRTGGTDTQYF
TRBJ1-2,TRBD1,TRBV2,CASSGSPHGRDRELLYGYTF
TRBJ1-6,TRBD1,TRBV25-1,CASSELDRVDSPLHF
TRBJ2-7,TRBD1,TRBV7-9,CASSQGTGGFNEQYF
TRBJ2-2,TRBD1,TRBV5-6,CASSLPGQGFTGELFF
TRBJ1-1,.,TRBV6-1,CASETGYTEAFF
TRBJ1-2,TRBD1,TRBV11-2,CASSLVPLQGGGYGYTF
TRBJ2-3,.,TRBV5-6,CASSLPTVAGTDTQYF
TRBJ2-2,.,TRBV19,CASSMGGNTGELFF
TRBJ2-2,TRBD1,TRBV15,CATSRDRHRGTGELFF
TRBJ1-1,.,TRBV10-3,CATLQQGNTEAFF
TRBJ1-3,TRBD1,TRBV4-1,CASSLTRGQGNTIYF
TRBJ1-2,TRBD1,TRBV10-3,CATSTGGNYGYTF
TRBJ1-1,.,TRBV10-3,CAISEGKGLGTEAFF
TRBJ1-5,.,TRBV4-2,CASSQERRTGNQPQHF
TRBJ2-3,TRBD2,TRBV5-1,CASSLGGLAPSTDTQYF
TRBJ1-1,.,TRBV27,CASSFGGNTEAFF
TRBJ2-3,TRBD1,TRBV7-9,CASSEGTDSTDTQYF
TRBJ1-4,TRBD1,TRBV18,CASSPGTATNEKLFF
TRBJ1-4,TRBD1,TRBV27,CASSQSTPGQGPNEKLFF
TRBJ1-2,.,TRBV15,CATSRDVGGREGYTF
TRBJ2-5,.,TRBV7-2,CASSLIPGQGQETQYF
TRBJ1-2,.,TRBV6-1,CASSGQSGYGYTF
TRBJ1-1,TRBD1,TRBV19,CASSIRDRTEAFF
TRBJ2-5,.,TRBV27,CASSFGRQETQYF
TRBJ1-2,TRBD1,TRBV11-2,CASSLVLGTGTNYGYTF
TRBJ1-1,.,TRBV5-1,CASSLGWRSNTEAFF
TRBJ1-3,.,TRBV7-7,CASSPGDGGRNTIYF
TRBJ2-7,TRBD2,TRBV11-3,CASSLAGGAYEQYF